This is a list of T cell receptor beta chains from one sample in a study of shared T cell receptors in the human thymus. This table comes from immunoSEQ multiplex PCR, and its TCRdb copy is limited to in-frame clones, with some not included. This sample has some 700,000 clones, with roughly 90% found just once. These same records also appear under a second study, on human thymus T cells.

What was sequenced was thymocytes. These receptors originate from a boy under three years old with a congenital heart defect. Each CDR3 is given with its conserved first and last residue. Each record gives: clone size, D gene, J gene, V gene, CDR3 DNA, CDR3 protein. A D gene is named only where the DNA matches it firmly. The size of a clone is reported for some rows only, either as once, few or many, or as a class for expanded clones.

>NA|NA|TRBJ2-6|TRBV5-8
TGTGCCAGCAGCCAGAAGCGTCGGCGTCCCTCTGGGGCCAACGTCCTGACTTTC
CASSQKRRRPSGANVLTF
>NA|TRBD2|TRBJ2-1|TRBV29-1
TGCAGCATTGGACTAGCGGGCTACAATGAGCAGTTCTTC
CSIGLAGYNEQFF
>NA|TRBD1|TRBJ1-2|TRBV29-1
TGCAGCGTTAGGACAGGGGCAAACTATGGCTACACCTTC
CSVRTGANYGYTF
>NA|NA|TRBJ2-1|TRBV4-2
TGTGCCAGCAGCCAGGTGGGGAGGAGCTCCTACAATGAGCAGTTCTTC
CASSQVGRSSYNEQFF
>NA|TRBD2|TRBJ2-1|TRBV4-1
TGCGCCAGCAGCACGGGACTAGCGGGAGGTGATGAGCAGTTCTTC
CASSTGLAGGDEQFF
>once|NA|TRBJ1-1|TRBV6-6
TGTGCCAGCAGTCCGACTCTCATTATAGAGGTGACTGAAGCTTTCTTT
CASSPTLIIEVTEAFF
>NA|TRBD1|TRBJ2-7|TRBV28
TGTGCCACCTTCACCACGGACAGGGGTTCCTACGAGCAGTACTTC
CATFTTDRGSYEQYF
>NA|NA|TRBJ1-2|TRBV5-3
TGTGCCAGAAGCTTGGCCAGGGGCGGCTACACCTTC
CARSLARGGYTF
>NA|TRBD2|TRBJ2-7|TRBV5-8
TGTGCCAGCAGCGATCCGGGACTAGTCATCGACGAGCAGTACTTC
CASSDPGLVIDEQYF
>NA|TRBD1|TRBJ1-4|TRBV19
TGTGCCAGCGGGACAGGAGAAAAACTGTTTTTT
CASGTGEKLFF
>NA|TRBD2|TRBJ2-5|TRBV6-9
TGTGCCAGCAGTCGCCGCAGACTAGCGGGTCAAGAGACCCAGTACTTC
CASSRRRLAGQETQYF
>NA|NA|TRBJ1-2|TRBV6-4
TGTGCCAGCAGTCCGGGACTGCACTTTTCTAACTATGGCTACACCTTC
CASSPGLHFSNYGYTF
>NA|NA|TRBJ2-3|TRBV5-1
TGCGCCAGCAGCTTGGGGGCCTTTCATAGCACAGATACGCAGTATTTT
CASSLGAFHSTDTQYF
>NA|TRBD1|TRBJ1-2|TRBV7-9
TGTGCCAGCAGCTTTGGGGAGGACAGGGGAGGCTATGGCTACACCTTC
CASSFGEDRGGYGYTF
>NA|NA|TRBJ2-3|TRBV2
TGTGCCACGGGTAATGAGGAGCGGTCTCCTACAGATACGCAGTATTTT
CATGNEERSPTDTQYF
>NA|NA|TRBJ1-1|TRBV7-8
TGTGCCAGCAGCAGGGGACAGAACACTGAAGCTTTCTTT
CASSRGQNTEAFF
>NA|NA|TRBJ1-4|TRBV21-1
TGTGCCAGCAGCAGACTCCCAGACAGGGCGGTTGAAAAACTGTTTTTT
CASSRLPDRAVEKLFF
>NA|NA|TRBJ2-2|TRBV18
TGTGCCAGCTCCGGGTCAGCTATCCTCGGGGAGCTGTTTTTT
CASSGSAILGELFF
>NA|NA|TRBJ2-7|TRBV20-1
TGCAGTGCTCTTTCCTACGAGCAGTACTTC
CSALSYEQYF
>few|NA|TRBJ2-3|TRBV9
TGTGCCAGCAGCGTAGGGTGGCGGAGCACAGATACGCAGTATTTT
CASSVGWRSTDTQYF
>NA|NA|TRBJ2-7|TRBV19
TGTGCCAGTAGTATTCTGGCAGGCCAAGGCGACGAGCAGTACTTC
CASSILAGQGDEQYF
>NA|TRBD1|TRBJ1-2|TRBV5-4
TGTGCCAGCAGCTCGCTACGGGGGACAGGTCGGGGGGATGGCTACACCTTC
CASSSLRGTGRGDGYTF
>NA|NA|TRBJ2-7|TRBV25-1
TGTGCCAGCACGGGTCGGCCCAACGAGCAGTACTTC
CASTGRPNEQYF
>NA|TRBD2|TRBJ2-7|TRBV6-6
TGTGCCAGCAGTTACCCCTCCAGGGAGGGGAGGGACGAGCAGTACTTC
CASSYPSREGRDEQYF
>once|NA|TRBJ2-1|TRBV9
TGTGCCAGCAGCGTAGCCCAGTCTTACAATGAGCAGTTCTTC
CASSVAQSYNEQFF
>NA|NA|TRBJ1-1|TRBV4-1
TGCGCCAGCAGCCGTAGGAGAGGAAGGACAGCGAACACTGAAGCTTTCTTT
CASSRRRGRTANTEAFF
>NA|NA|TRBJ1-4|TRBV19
TGTGCCAGTAGTATAGATCGGGGTCCTGGGGGCGAAAAACTGTTTTTT
CASSIDRGPGGEKLFF
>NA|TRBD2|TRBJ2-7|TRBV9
TGTGCCAGCAGCCCGGTGCCTAGCGGGAGGGCCTGGGAATACGAGCAGTACTTC
CASSPVPSGRAWEYEQYF
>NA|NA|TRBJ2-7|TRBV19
TGTGCCAGTAGTCCCTCGAGACTTTACGAGCAGTACTTC
CASSPSRLYEQYF
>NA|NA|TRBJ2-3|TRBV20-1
TGCAGTGTGGGGGGTGGGGATACGCAGTATTTT
CSVGGGDTQYF
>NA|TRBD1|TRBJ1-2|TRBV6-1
TGTGCCACCTCAGGGGGCGATGGCTACACCTTC
CATSGGDGYTF
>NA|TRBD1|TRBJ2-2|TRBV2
TGTGCCAGCAGGACCCTGGGACAGGGAAACACCGGGGAGCTGTTTTTT
CASRTLGQGNTGELFF
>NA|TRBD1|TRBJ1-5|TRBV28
TGTGCCAGCAGAACCTCCGGACAGGTTGGGGATTGTAGCAATCAGCCCCAGCATTTT
CASRTSGQVGDCSNQPQHF
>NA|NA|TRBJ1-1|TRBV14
TGTGCCAGCAGCCAAGATGCCTTGGGCTTCATGAACACTGAAGCTTTCTTT
CASSQDALGFMNTEAFF
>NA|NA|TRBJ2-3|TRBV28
TGTGCCAGCAGCCCTCAGGGGTGGGTGGATACGCAGTATTTT
CASSPQGWVDTQYF
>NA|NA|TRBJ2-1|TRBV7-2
TGTGCCAGCAGCGCCGATCCCCTAGCGCCACCAAGGTTCTTC
CASSADPLAPPRFF
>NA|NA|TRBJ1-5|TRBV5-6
TGTGCCAGCAGTTTAACAGGGTTTGTGGACCAGCCCCAGCATTTT
CASSLTGFVDQPQHF
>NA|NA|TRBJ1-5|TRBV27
TGTGCCAGCAGTTTATCCTGGGCCCGACAGCCCCAGCATTTT
CASSLSWARQPQHF
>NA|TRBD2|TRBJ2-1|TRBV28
TGTGCCAGCAGTTTCCCCCAAGGACTAGCGGGAGGACCAATCTCCTACAATGAGCAGTTCTTC
CASSFPQGLAGGPISYNEQFF
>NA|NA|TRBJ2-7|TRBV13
TGTGCCAGCCGAATGGGGACTGTCTCCTACGAGCAGTACTTC
CASRMGTVSYEQYF
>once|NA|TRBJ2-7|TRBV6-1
TGTGCCAGCAGGCCCGACAGCTCCTACGAGCAGTACTTC
CASRPDSSYEQYF
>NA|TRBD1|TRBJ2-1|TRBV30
TGTGCCTGGAGTCGTCGGGGACAGGGGGTGGCCAATGAGCAGTTCTTC
CAWSRRGQGVANEQFF
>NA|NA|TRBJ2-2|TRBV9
TGTGCCAGCAGCGAGATGGGGGAGGGGGCCGGGGAGCTGTTTTTT
CASSEMGEGAGELFF
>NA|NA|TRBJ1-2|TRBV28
TGTGCCAGCAGTTCATACAGGGAGGGTGGCTACACCTTC
CASSSYREGGYTF
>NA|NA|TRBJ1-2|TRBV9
TGTGCCAGCAGTGGAATCAGGGGAGGCTACACCTTC
CASSGIRGGYTF
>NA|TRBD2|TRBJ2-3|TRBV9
TGTGCCAGCAGCCCCGGGACTAGCGGTAGCACAGATACGCAGTATTTT
CASSPGTSGSTDTQYF
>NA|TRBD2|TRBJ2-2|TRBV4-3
TGCGCCAGCAGCCAAAGCCTAGCGGGAGTCCCGAACACCGGGGAGCTGTTTTTT
CASSQSLAGVPNTGELFF
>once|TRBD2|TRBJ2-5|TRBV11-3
TGTGCCAGCAGCTTAGGGGCTGGGGTAGCGGGCTTCCAAGAGACCCAGTACTTC
CASSLGAGVAGFQETQYF